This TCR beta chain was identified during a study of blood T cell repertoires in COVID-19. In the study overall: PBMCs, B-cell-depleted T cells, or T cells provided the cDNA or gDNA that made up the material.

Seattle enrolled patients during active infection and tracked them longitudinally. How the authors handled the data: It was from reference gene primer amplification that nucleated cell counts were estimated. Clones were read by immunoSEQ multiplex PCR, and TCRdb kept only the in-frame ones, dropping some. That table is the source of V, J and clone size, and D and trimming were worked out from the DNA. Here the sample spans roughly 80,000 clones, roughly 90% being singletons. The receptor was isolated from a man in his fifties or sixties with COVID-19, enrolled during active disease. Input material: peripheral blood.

As DNA, the CDR3 is TGTGCCAGCAGACAGGCGGAAACAGATACGCAGTATTTT. This encodes CASRQAETDTQYF. J is TRBJ2-3 and V is TRBV5-5; a weak D match, TRBD1 (5 bases). The germline gives CDR1 SGHKS, CDR2 YYEKEE (reference sequence). V lost 5 bases and J lost 3, with 10 bases in between. The CDR3 runs to 13 residues.